The clone carrying this TCR beta chain has a handful of counts. Its antigen remains unknown. A quantitative 5'-RACE method, one with molecular barcodes, was used to make TCR beta libraries. TCRdb analysed the 5' RACE reads with MiXCR anew, one entry per CDR3 protein. In the table there are approximately 550,000 distinct CDR3 sequences, roughly 13% of which are singletons. The sample comes from a study of CD8 T cells in ankylosing spondylitis. Findings and caveats of the study: Among TCR beta sequences, a motif of several highly homologous variants appeared characteristic of ankylosing spondylitis blood. Disease-linked clones reportedly concentrated significantly in matched ankylosing spondylitis synovial fluid.

This TCR was sampled from a male donor with ankylosing spondylitis. The sequencing sample was made of blood, either unsorted or a sorted T cell fraction (not recorded which).

The CDR3 region has the DNA TGCAGTGCTAGAGCGGGACAGCTAATCTCCTACGAGCAGTACTTC. This gives the protein CSARAGQLISYEQYF. This chain uses TRBV20-1 with TRBJ2-7; TRBD1 agrees at 7 bases. With 1 base clipped from V and 0 bases from J, the junction kept 6 bases outside the gene matches. The length of the CDR3 is 15 residues. Germline V gene lookup returns CDR1 DFQATT and CDR2 SNEGSKA (reference sequence).